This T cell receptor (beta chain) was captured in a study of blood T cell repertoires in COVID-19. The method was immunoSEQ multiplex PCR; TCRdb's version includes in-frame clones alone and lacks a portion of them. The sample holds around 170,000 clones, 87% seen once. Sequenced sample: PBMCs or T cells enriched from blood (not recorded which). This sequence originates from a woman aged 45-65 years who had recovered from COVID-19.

Here the CDR3 DNA reads TGTGCCAGCAGTGAAGCGAGGCCGGCGAATTCACCCCTCCACTTT. Amino acids: CASSEARPANSPLHF. This rearrangement joins TRBV6-1 to TRBJ1-6; D not certain. This CDR3 region has 15 residues. CDR1 and CDR2 from the germline V gene are MNHNS and SASEGT. Trimming pared 0 bases from V and 7 bases from J, leaving 10 bases between.